The present entry profiles one T cell receptor beta chain with its context. Its matching antigen is unknown. The sample belongs to a study of human T cells and chemical hapten exposure. Time point noted: pre-sensitization, week 0. The treatment is: therapeutic diphenylcyclopropenone sensitization with weekly scalp DPC. After removal of 6 bases from V and 3 bases from J, the junction contained 7 bases not matched to a gene. CDR3 length: 13 residues. Germline assignment: CDR1 DFQATT and CDR2 SNEGSKA (reference sequence). Study-wide points: Each of the donors had alopecia, so their immune responses may not resemble those of healthy people. Versus controls, expanded TCRs had significantly more large CDR3 similarity clusters.

Unique molecular identifiers were attached to individual cDNA molecules within the library. Original data processing: With a range of about 23,224 to 700,000, the median per sample was around 97,000 TCRs. TCRdb analysed the RACE reads with MiXCR anew, one entry per CDR3 protein. Clone size and V and J calls follow TCRdb, not the original study. The sample yields fewer than 70,000 distinct CDR3 sequences, approximately 10% seen once. The receptor's source is a woman in her 50s with alopecia areata. Some clones in this sample may be carry-over from other donors' samples. The sequencing used whole blood, collected in connection with sensitization to the hapten diphenylcyclopropenone (DPC). The chain has TRBV20-1 and TRBJ1-1; 7 nucleotides align to TRBD1. The CDR3 DNA is TGCAGTGCCGGTAAGGGGGCGGACACTGAAGCTTTCTTT. Its protein product is CSAGKGADTEAFF.